Each of the 4 T cell receptor beta chains below was sequenced from the same sample in a study of shared clonotypes between healthy human individuals. Sequenced by immunoSEQ multiplex PCR; TCRdb stores in-frame clones only, minus some. The table lists more than 900,000 clones, around 82% of them singletons. The sequenced sample consisted of memory CD4+ T cells from PBMCs. Subset reported: CD45RA-negative fraction. The source is a man between 18 and 35 years old in good health. Some clones in this sample may be carry-over from other donors' samples.

This clone appeared a single time. This chain links TRBV2 with TRBJ2-5, with D tentatively TRBD2 (6 bases). V shed 4 bases and J shed 5 bases, with 11 bases lying between them. The CDR3 has 13 residues. Looked up from germline, CDR1 is SNHLY and CDR2 is FYNNEI. In nucleotides, the CDR3 is TGTGCCAGCAGTGTAGGTCGGGGGGAGACCCAGTACTTC. As protein: CASSVGRGETQYF. Drawing the rest from reference TRBV2 and TRBJ2-5, the complete variable domain is EPEVTQTPSHQVTQMGQEVILRCVPISNHLYFYWYRQILGQKVEFLVSFYNNEISEKSEIFDDQFSVERPDGSNFTLKIRSTKLEDSAMYFCASSVGRGETQYFGPGTRLLVL.

The chain is built from TRBV5-4 and TRBJ1-2, with 9 positions matching TRBD1. V shed 2 bases, J shed 2 bases, and the junction held 7 bases outside the gene matches. Germline V gene sequence: CDR1 SGHNT, CDR2 YYREEE (reference sequence). CDR3 length equals 16 residues. CDR3 protein: CASSFKQGAANYGYTF. The CDR3 DNA reads TGTGCCAGCAGCTTCAAACAGGGGGCTGCGAACTATGGCTACACCTTC. The full variable domain, with the rest looked up from reference TRBV5-4 and TRBJ1-2, is ETGVTQSPTHLIKTRGQQVTLRCSSQSGHNTVSWYQQALGQGPQFIFQYYREEENGRGNFPPRFSGLQFPNYSSELNVNALELDDSALYLCASSFKQGAANYGYTFGSGTRLTVV.

The V and J genes are TRBV6-5 and TRBJ1-1; D might be TRBD1 (6 bases). CDR3 length: 13 amino acids. Trimming stripped 6 bases from V and 6 bases from J, with 14 bases between. Germline assignment: CDR1 MNHEY and CDR2 SVGAGI. CDR3 nucleotide sequence: TGTGCCAGCAGAGGGGGAACTGATGCTGAAGCTTTCTTT. It encodes CASRGGTDAEAFF.

V is TRBV2 and J is TRBJ1-2; no firm D call. This CDR3 has 12 amino acids. Looked up from germline, CDR1 is SNHLY and CDR2 is FYNNEI. V was cut by 3 bases and J by 6 bases, with 8 bases left in between. DNA of the CDR3: TGTGCCAGCAGTGAGCATGCAAATGGCTACACCTTC. This gives the protein CASSEHANGYTF.